The present TCR beta chain was sequenced within a study of blood T cell repertoires in COVID-19. Background on the study: There were acute and convalescent COVID-19 samples, and they came from the United States, Italy and Spain.

Authors' analysis steps: Estimated nucleated cell counts came from reference gene primer amplification. Repertoires were generated with immunoSEQ multiplex PCR, while TCRdb's copy carries only in-frame clones and drops some. That table furnishes V, J and clone size, whereas the DNA furnished D and trimming. The sample includes 200,000 to 250,000 clones, roughly 80% of them seen just once. Trimming shortened V by 0 bases and J by 5 bases, and 7 bases separated the two germline ends. The CDR3 covers 13 residues. Germline CDR1 reads GTSNPN; CDR2 reads SVGIG (reference sequence). Material: peripheral blood. The clonotype comes from a woman of 80 years or more with acute or convalescent COVID-19. The chain couples TRBV30 to TRBJ2-2; D is unresolved. CDR3 amino acids: CAWSVAGTGELFF. CDR3 nucleotides: TGTGCCTGGAGTGTAGCTGGTACCGGGGAGCTGTTTTTT.